Below are 27 T cell receptor beta chains sequenced from a single sample in a study of tumor-infiltrating lymphocytes in oesophageal squamous cell carcinoma. One entry per CDR3 protein results from TCRdb running MiXCR on the PCR reads. Among about 24,000 distinct CDR3 sequences listed, more than 35% were seen once. What was sequenced was esophageal tumor tissue. The receptors were sampled from a male donor with esophageal squamous cell carcinoma.

The rearrangement joins TRBV24-1 to TRBJ2-1, with D maybe TRBD1 (6 bases). The V gene lost 10 bases and the J gene lost 0 bases, with 12 bases spanning the gap. The V gene's germline CDR1 is KGHDR and CDR2 SFDVKD. The CDR3 has 14 residues. CDR3 loop: CATETGSSYNEQFF. DNA of the CDR3: TGTGCCACGGAAACAGGGAGCTCCTACAATGAGCAGTTCTTC.

V and J are TRBV7-9 and TRBJ2-2; the match to TRBD2 covers 10 bases. Germline V gene data show CDR1 as SEHNR and CDR2 as FQNEAQ (reference sequence). Trimming at V came to 4 bases and at J to 8 bases, leaving 10 bases not matched to a gene. The CDR3 runs 16 residues. Here the CDR3 reads CASSSRGLAGAGELFF. CDR3 bases: TGTGCCAGCAGCTCCCGAGGGCTAGCGGGGGCTGGGGAGCTGTTTTTT.

In this sample, this clonotype turned up a few times. J is TRBJ2-3 and V is TRBV7-6, with 7 bases fitting TRBD2. The closer fit of TRBJ2-1 to the DNA end suggests the J call may be wrong. CDR1 and CDR2 from the germline V gene are SGHVS and FNYEAQ. The CDR3 extends over 14 amino acids. CDR3 in DNA: TGTGCCAGCAGCTCGCGACTAGCCGGCAATGAGCAGTTCTTC. It specifies CASSSRLAGNEQFF.

This clonotype has at least ten counts. The chain uses TRBV6-1 and TRBJ2-2; D ambiguous. V shed 5 bases and J shed 3 bases, with 13 bases lying between them. This CDR3 region has 15 residues. CDR1 is MNHNS, CDR2 SASEGT, per germline. This CDR3 is CASSYALTYTGELFF. DNA for the CDR3: TGTGCCAGCAGTTACGCGCTGACCTACACCGGGGAGCTGTTTTTT.

The chain carries TRBV7-2 and TRBJ2-1; D possibly corresponds to TRBD1 (6 bases). The DNA end is a closer match to TRBJ2-5, so the J assignment may be wrong. The CDR3 is made up of 17 amino acids. CDR1 SGHTA and CDR2 FQGNSA come from the germline V gene. Written as DNA, the CDR3 is TGTGCCAGCAGCTCGCCTTACAGGGTATTAAGTGGAGAGACCCAGTACTTC. Translated, it gives CASSSPYRVLSGETQYF.

The chain is built from TRBV7-3 and TRBJ1-1; D is possibly TRBD1 (6 bases). This CDR3 region has 13 residues. The ends were cut back, 5 bases at V and 6 bases at J, with 13 bases in the middle. Per germline, CDR1 SGHTA and CDR2 FQGTGA. The CDR3, as DNA: TGTGCCAGCAGCGTCCTACAGGGCTCTGAAGCTTTCTTT. This translates into CASSVLQGSEAFF.

Notes on this clonotype: Since a much larger clone is just one base distant, this may be a read error. The chain employs TRBV27 and TRBJ2-3, with D tentatively TRBD1 (6 bases). The V and J ends lost 7 bases and 14 bases respectively, with 34 bases between them. Germline V gene sequence: CDR1 MNHEY, CDR2 SMNVEV (reference sequence). The CDR3 runs 17 residues. The CDR3 region is CASNPGHSPLDTGELYF. The CDR3 DNA is TGTGCCAGCAACCCGGGACACTCTCCCCTAGACACCGGGGAGCTGTATTTT.

The chain is built from TRBV7-3 and TRBJ2-5, with 9 bases aligning to TRBD1. The J call may be mistaken, given a closer DNA end match to TRBJ2-7. Germline V lookup: CDR1 SGHTA, CDR2 FQGTGA. The CDR3 runs 16 residues. CDR3 DNA: TGTGCCAGCAGCTTAGAGACAGGGGGTTTCAGCTACGAGCAGTACTTC. Its protein is CASSLETGGFSYEQYF.

This clonotype came up many times. The V and J genes are TRBV24-1 and TRBJ2-6, with D possibly matching TRBD2 (5 bases). The CDR3 runs to 16 residues. V lost 2 bases to trimming and J lost 2 bases, with 9 bases between them. From germline, CDR1 is KGHDR and CDR2 SFDVKD. The CDR3 DNA reads as TGTGCCACCAGTGATTCCGGGATGACTGGGGCCAACGTCCTGACTTTC. Amino acid sequence: CATSDSGMTGANVLTF.

This clonotype was counted ten times or more. This chain connects TRBV28 to TRBJ2-1, with D unclear. Trimming took 6 bases from V and 8 from J, leaving 11 bases between them. CDR3 size: 12 residues. Per germline, CDR1 MDHEN and CDR2 SYDVKM. The CDR3 reads CASSGRPDEQFF. CDR3 nucleotide sequence: TGTGCCAGCAGCGGCCGCCCCGATGAGCAGTTCTTC.

The chain links TRBV27 to TRBJ2-2; tentative D call: TRBD2 (6 bases). The ends were cut back, 5 bases at V and 1 base at J, with 11 bases in the middle. Germline-derived CDR1 and CDR2 are MNHEY and SMNVEV (reference sequence). The CDR3 runs to 15 residues. CDR3 DNA sequence: TGTGCCAGCAGTCCGGGGACTGTGAACACCGGGGAGCTGTTTTTT. Protein product: CASSPGTVNTGELFF.

In this sample, this clonotype turned up many times. The chain joins TRBV12-3 or TRBV12-4 to TRBJ1-1; no clear D. The CDR3 loop spans 14 amino acids. V shed 6 bases and J shed 2 bases, with 13 bases lying between them. In nucleotides, the CDR3 is TGTGCCAGCAGATACAGTGGGTCTAACACTGAAGCTTTCTTT. Protein: CASRYSGSNTEAFF.

V gene TRBV7-2 combines with J gene TRBJ2-1, with TRBD2 matching over 11 bases. The CDR3 has 18 amino acids. V shed 0 bases and J 2 bases; nucleotides not matched to a gene: 6. The germline V gene has CDR1 SGHTA and CDR2 FQGNSA. The chain's CDR3 is CASSLATSGGQTYNEQFF. The CDR3 region has the DNA TGTGCCAGCAGCTTAGCAACTAGCGGGGGACAGACCTACAATGAGCAGTTCTTC.

The rearrangement links TRBV6-1 to TRBJ1-3, with TRBD1 as a possible D gene (5 bases). The germline V gene has CDR1 MNHNS and CDR2 SASEGT. CDR3 length equals 13 residues. Trimming removed 4 bases from V and 4 bases from J, with 8 bases in between. The CDR3 sequence is CASSGDSGNTIYF. CDR3 DNA: TGTGCCAGCAGTGGTGACAGCGGAAACACCATATATTTT.

Comment on this clonotype: Since the CDR3 does not end with the conserved phenylalanine or tryptophan, this likely comes from a read error. The DNA is omitted, as the CDR3 cannot be located on it reliably, and the CDR3 follows TCRdb's listing. This chain uses TRBV28 with TRBJ2-6; the table's TRBD2 call for D was not verified on the DNA. The CDR3 length equals 8 residues, ends included. CDR1 MDHEN and CDR2 SYDVKM come from the germline V gene. The CDR3 here is CASMGRLA.

The chain has TRBV7-2 and TRBJ2-3; TRBD1 matches at 7 bases. Germline CDR1 SGHTA, CDR2 FQGNSA. The CDR3 is made up of 16 amino acids. Germline trimming cut 5 bases from V and 6 bases from J; bases unmatched to any gene: 14. The CDR3: CASSLFRTGSVDTQYF. For the CDR3, the DNA is TGTGCCAGCAGCCTTTTTAGGACAGGTTCTGTGGATACGCAGTATTTT.

This clonotype was observed a handful of times. Lacking the conserved final phenylalanine or tryptophan, this CDR3 likely reflects a read error. It is unclear where the CDR3 begins or ends on the DNA, so no DNA is shown, and the CDR3 is as TCRdb lists it. The V and J genes are TRBV6-1 and TRBJ2-7; the DNA was not compared with TRBD1, the D call given in the table. The length of the CDR3 is 16 amino acids, counting both ends. CDR1 and CDR2 from the germline V gene are MNHNS and SASEGT. The CDR3 sequence is CASSVGQGNSPLHFGN.

This clonotype was picked up many times. This clone may be a read error of a much larger clone one base away. The rearrangement joins TRBV11-3 to TRBJ2-7; tentatively, D is TRBD1 or TRBD2 (5 bases each). The closer fit of TRBJ2-1 to the DNA end suggests the J call may be wrong. This CDR3 region has 16 residues. Germline lookup yields CDR1 SGHNT and CDR2 YENEEA. CDR3 sequence (DNA): TGTGCCAGGTTAACGACCCCTCGGGACGGCTCCTACGAGCAGTTCTTC. The encoded protein is CARLTTPRDGSYEQFF.

The sample holds many counts of this clonotype. This may arise from a read error, as a much more abundant clone is one base away. The rearrangement joins TRBV7-7 to TRBJ2-7, with D perhaps TRBD1 (6 bases). This CDR3 contains 17 residues. Per germline, CDR1 SSHAT and CDR2 FNYEAQ (reference sequence). In nucleotides, the CDR3 is TGTGCTAGCAGCCCGCTCCCCGACAGGTCAGTACCCAATGAGCAGTACTTC. The encoded protein is CASSPLPDRSVPNEQYF.

By share, this clonotype ranks as medium-sized. The DNA of the CDR3 is TGTGCCAGCAGTGAAGCGTTCGGGACAACCCAAGAGACCCAGTACTTC. Translation: CASSEAFGTTQETQYF. The chain employs TRBV6-1 and TRBJ2-5, with D perhaps TRBD1 (6 bases). Germline V gene lookup returns CDR1 MNHNS and CDR2 SASEGT. This CDR3 has 16 residues. V was trimmed by 0 bases and J by 1 base, leaving 12 bases between them.

This clonotype was seen repeatedly, ten times or more. This CDR3 is CASTLRQGRVYNEQFF. The CDR3 nucleotides are TGTGCCAGCACCCTACGGCAAGGGAGGGTCTACAATGAGCAGTTCTTC. V usage is TRBV12-3 or TRBV12-4 and J usage is TRBJ2-1, with 7 nucleotides matching TRBD2. Germline trimming cut 7 bases from V and 3 bases from J; bases unmatched to any gene: 12. This CDR3 has 16 residues.

Worth noting for this clonotype: The conserved closing phenylalanine or tryptophan is absent in this CDR3, likely reflecting a read error. No DNA is shown, since the ends of the CDR3 on it are uncertain; the CDR3 is the one TCRdb lists. This sequence joins TRBV12-3 or TRBV12-4 and TRBJ2-1; no DNA check was done on the table's D call, TRBD1. The CDR3 length equals 17 residues, ends included. CDR3 amino acids: CASSRGTGNNSPLHFGN.

As to this clonotype: No conserved phenylalanine or tryptophan is present at the end of the CDR3, so a read error is the likely explanation. No DNA is shown, since the ends of the CDR3 on it are uncertain; the CDR3 is the one TCRdb lists. The chain combines TRBV6-1 with TRBJ2-5. A total of 16 residues make up the CDR3, ends included. Germline CDR1 reads MNHNS; CDR2 reads SASEGT. CDR3 sequence reads: CASSPLVSYNEQFFGS.

As concerns this clonotype: This likely comes from a read error, as the CDR3 has no conserved phenylalanine or tryptophan at its end. The chain employs TRBV11-2 and TRBJ2-5, with TRBD2 matching 7 bases. The DNA end is more similar to TRBJ2-1, so the J call may be wrong. The CDR3 spans 15 residues. Germline V gene sequence: CDR1 SGHAT, CDR2 FQNNGV. The CDR3 here is CASSLSGAFDNEQFL. CDR3 DNA sequence: TGTGCCAGCAGCTTAAGCGGGGCTTTCGACAATGAGCAGTTCTTA.

This clonotype was observed many times. One end of the junction fails to match germline, which may point to a read error. J is TRBJ2-5 and V is TRBV11-2; no reliable D call. Per the germline V gene, CDR1 is SGHAT and CDR2 is FQNNGV. CDR3 length equals 12 residues. The CDR3 here is CASSLSRSPLHF. The CDR3 nucleotides are TGTGCCAGCAGCTTAAGTCGGTCACCCCTCCACTTC.

By its share, this clonotype is medium-sized. The chain links TRBV7-8 to TRBJ1-4, with D perhaps matching TRBD1 (5 bases). This CDR3 is built from 13 residues. Trimming took off 5 bases at V and 8 bases at J, with 12 bases between the two ends. Germline loops: CDR1 SGHVS, CDR2 FQNEAQ. CDR3 amino acids: CASSPGTGEKLFF. The CDR3 DNA reads as TGTGCCAGCAGCCCAGGGACGGGAGAAAAACTGTTTTTT.

The rearrangement uses TRBV7-2 and TRBJ2-4; D remains unclear. With the DNA end fitting TRBJ2-1 better, the J assignment may be wrong. The CDR3 covers 14 residues. CDR1 is SGHTA and CDR2 is FQGNSA in the germline V gene. The CDR3 here is CASSLDPAANEQFF. The CDR3 nucleotides are TGTGCCAGCAGCTTAGATCCGGCGGCCAATGAGCAGTTCTTC.